This T cell receptor (beta chain) was sequenced in a study of CD8+ T cells in alopecia areata. Sequencing used cDNA as its template, made by extracting RNA and reverse transcribing it. Some clones are missing from TCRdb's copy, which holds only in-frame ones; the method was immunoSEQ multiplex PCR. The sample has around 200,000 clones; roughly 60% are singletons. Researchers gathered lesional scalp punch biopsies and peripheral blood from patients with alopecia areata. PBMCs served as the source from which CD4+ and CD8+ T cells were sorted. The germline V and J ends were trimmed by 6 bases and 6 bases, with 12 bases remaining between them. CDR3 length: 13 residues. Germline V gene data show CDR1 as LNHNV and CDR2 as YYDKDF (reference sequence).

This clonotype originated in a human donor with alopecia areata. The starting material was CD4+ T cells sorted from blood, obtained at week 0. The V gene is TRBV15, the J gene TRBJ2-1; D possibly matches TRBD1 or TRBD2 (6 bases each). This CDR3 reads CATRGSGANEQFF. Written as DNA, the CDR3 is TGTGCCACCAGAGGGTCGGGGGCCAATGAGCAGTTCTTC.